This T cell receptor (beta chain) was found in a study of graft-versus-host responses after intestinal transplantation. Whole-study context: In this cohort, recipients had multivisceral, liver-intestinal, or isolated intestinal transplants.

Study results and limitations: Detection of GvH clones occurred in recipient marrow, and some had their first appearance in ileum or blood.

The table came from immunoSEQ multiplex PCR; TCRdb's copy has only in-frame clones and leaves some out. The data contain 35,000 to 40,000 clones, more than 90% of them singletons. With respect to this clone: The antigen remains unidentified.

The sequence was collected from a human patient who received an intestinal transplant, so some T cells may come from the graft donor. Material: PBMCs, obtained 16 days after intestinal transplant.

The CDR3 region is CASSLGGFGGDNEQFF. As DNA, the CDR3 is TGTGCCAGCAGTTTAGGTGGCTTCGGAGGGGACAATGAGCAGTTCTTC. The chain couples TRBV27 to TRBJ2-1; D perhaps matches TRBD2 (6 bases). The CDR3 has 16 residues. Deletions cut 2 bases from V and 5 bases from J, with 16 bases between. Germline CDR1 MNHEY, CDR2 SMNVEV (reference sequence).